This T cell receptor (beta chain) was sequenced for a study of regulatory T cells in long-lasting Graves disease. Overall study findings and caveats: Persistent Graves' patients showed less TCR diversity than newly diagnosed patients showed.

Trimming cost V 1 base and J 5 bases, with 9 bases left between them. This CDR3 contains 13 residues. Germline V gene data show CDR1 as DFQATT and CDR2 as SNEGSKA (reference sequence). This sample's time point: newly diagnosed GD, antithyroid drugs for less than 3 months. Extracted PBMC RNA gave rise to the TCR library. Many counts were recorded for this clonotype. Its antigen is unknown. Construction of TCR beta libraries relied on iRepertoire HTBI primers and on Arm-PCR targeting CDR3 regions. TCRdb ran MiXCR on the multiplex PCR reads and lists one entry per CDR3 protein. The sample yields hundreds of thousands of distinct CDR3 sequences, 12% seen once. The data also belong to a second study, concerning T cells in Graves' hyperthyroidism and ophthalmopathy. That study adds: Hyperthyroidism of Graves' type that showed no ophthalmopathy progression within 18 months was stable. Before onset, by a median of approximately 6.8 months, the model predicted ophthalmopathy.

Specimen: peripheral blood mononuclear cells (PBMCs), collected at new diagnosis, from a patient treated with antithyroid drugs. The chain links TRBV20-1 to TRBJ2-1; D gene ambiguous. This sequence was found in a woman aged 25 to 39 with Graves disease. The CDR3 region is CSARATNHNEQFF. Here the CDR3 DNA reads TGCAGTGCTAGAGCCACGAACCACAATGAGCAGTTCTTC.